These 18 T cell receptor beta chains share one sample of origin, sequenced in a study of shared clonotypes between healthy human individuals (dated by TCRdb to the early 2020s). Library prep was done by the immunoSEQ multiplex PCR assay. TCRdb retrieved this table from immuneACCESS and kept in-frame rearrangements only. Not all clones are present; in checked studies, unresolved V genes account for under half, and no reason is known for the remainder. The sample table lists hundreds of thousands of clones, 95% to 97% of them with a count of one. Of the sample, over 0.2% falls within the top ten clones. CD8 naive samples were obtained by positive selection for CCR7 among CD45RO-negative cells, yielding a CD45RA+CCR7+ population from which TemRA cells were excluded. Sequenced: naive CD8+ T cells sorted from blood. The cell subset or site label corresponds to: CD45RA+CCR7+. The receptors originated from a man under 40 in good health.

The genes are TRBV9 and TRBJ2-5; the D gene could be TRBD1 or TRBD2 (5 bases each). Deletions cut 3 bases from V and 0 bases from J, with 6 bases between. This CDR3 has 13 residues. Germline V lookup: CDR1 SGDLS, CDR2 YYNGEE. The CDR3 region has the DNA TGTGCCAGCAGCGGGGACCACCAAGAGACCCAGTACTTC. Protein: CASSGDHQETQYF.

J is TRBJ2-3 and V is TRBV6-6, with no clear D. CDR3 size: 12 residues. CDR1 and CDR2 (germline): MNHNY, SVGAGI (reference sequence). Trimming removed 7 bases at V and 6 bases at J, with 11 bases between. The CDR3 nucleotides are TGTGCCAGCAAGACACCCCCGGATACGCAGTATTTT. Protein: CASKTPPDTQYF.

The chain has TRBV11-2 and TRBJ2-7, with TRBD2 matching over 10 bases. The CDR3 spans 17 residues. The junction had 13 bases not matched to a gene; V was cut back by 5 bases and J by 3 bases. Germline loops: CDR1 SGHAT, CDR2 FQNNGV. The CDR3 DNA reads TGTGCCAGCAGCATTGCCCCTTCTAGCGGGAGACACTACGAGCAGTACTTC. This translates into CASSIAPSSGRHYEQYF.

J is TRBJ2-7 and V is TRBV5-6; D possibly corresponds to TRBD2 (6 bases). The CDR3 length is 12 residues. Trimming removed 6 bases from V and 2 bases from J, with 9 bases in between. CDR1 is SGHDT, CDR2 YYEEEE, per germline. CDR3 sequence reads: CASNGGAYEQYF. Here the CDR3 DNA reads TGTGCCAGCAATGGCGGGGCCTACGAGCAGTACTTC. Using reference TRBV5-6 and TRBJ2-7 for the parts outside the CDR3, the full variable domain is DAGVTQSPTHLIKTRGQQVTLRCSPKSGHDTVSWYQQALGQGPQFIFQYYEEEERQRGNFPDRFSGHQFPNYSSELNVNALLLGDSALYLCASNGGAYEQYFGPGTRLTVT.

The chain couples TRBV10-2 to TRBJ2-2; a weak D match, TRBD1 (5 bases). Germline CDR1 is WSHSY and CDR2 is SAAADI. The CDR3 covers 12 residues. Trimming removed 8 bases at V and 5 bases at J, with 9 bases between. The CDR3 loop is CASSGITGELFF. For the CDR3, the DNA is TGCGCCAGCTCAGGGATAACCGGGGAGCTGTTTTTT.

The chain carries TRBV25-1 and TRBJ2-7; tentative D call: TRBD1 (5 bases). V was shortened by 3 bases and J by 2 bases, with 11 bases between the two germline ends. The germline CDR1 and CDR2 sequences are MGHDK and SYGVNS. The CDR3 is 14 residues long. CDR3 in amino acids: CASSEGTGPYEQYF. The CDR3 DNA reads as TGTGCCAGCAGTGAGGGAACAGGCCCCTACGAGCAGTACTTC.

The chain's CDR3 is CASSTGDGDTEAFF. CDR3 sequence (DNA): TGCGCCAGCAGCACGGGAGACGGGGACACTGAAGCTTTCTTT. V gene TRBV5-1 combines with J gene TRBJ1-1; D gene unclear. The V end was cut by 4 bases, the J end by 3 bases, with 13 bases between. The CDR3 is 14 residues long. Per the germline V gene, CDR1 is SGHRS and CDR2 is YFSETQ.

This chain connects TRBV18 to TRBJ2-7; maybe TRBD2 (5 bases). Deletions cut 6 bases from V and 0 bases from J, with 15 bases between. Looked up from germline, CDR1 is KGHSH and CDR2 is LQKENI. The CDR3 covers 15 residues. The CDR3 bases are TGTGCCAGCTCGCAGCCGGGATCGAGCTCCTACGAGCAGTACTTC. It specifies CASSQPGSSSYEQYF.

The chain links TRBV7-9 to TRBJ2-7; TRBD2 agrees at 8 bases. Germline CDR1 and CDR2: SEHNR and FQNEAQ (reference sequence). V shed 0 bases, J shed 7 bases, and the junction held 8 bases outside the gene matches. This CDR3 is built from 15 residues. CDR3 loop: CASSLASGKAKEQYF. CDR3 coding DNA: TGTGCCAGCAGCTTAGCTAGCGGGAAAGCAAAGGAGCAGTACTTC.

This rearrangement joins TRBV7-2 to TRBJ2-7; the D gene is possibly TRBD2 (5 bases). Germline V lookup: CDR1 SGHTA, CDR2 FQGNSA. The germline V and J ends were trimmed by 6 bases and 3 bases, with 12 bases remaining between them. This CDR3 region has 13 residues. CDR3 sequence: CASRVEGFYEQYF. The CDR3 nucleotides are TGTGCCAGCAGGGTTGAGGGTTTCTACGAGCAGTACTTC.

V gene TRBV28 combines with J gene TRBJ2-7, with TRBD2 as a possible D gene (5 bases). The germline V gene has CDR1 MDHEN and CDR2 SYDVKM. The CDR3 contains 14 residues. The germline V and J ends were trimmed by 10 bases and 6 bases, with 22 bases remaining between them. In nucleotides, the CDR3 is TGTGCCACCAAACGGGGTCTCGGGCCCTTCGAGCAGTACTTC. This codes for CATKRGLGPFEQYF.

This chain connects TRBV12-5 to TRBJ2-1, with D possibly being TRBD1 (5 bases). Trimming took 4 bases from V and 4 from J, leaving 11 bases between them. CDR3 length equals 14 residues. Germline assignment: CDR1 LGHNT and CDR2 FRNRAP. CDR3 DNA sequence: TGTGCTAGTGGTTCGACAGAACTATACAATGAGCAGTTCTTC. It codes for CASGSTELYNEQFF.

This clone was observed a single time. DNA of the CDR3: TGTGCCAGCAGTTTAAGGGACAGGGACGGCTACACCTTC. Residues: CASSLRDRDGYTF. The chain combines TRBV28 with TRBJ1-2; 9 bases agree with TRBD1. This CDR3 comprises 13 residues. Germline lookup yields CDR1 MDHEN and CDR2 SYDVKM. J gave up 8 bases and V 2 bases, and 3 bases lay outside the gene matches.

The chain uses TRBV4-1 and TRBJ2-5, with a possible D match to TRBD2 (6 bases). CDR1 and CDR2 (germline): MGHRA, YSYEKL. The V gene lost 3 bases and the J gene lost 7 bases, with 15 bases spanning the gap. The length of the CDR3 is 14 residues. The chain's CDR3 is CASSHASARGTQYF. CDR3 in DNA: TGCGCCAGCAGCCACGCTAGCGCCCGCGGGACCCAGTACTTC.

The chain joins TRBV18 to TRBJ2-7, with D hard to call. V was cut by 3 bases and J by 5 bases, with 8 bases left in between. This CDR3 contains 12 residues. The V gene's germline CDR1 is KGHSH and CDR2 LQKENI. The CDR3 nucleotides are TGTGCCAGCTCACCTGCGGTCAACGAGCAGTACTTC. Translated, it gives CASSPAVNEQYF.

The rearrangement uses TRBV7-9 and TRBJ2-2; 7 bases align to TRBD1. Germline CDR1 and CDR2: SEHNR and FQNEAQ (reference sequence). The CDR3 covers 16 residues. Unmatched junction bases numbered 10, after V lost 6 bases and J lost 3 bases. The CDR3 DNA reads TGTGCCAGCAGTCGAACCGGGACAGAGTACACCGGGGAGCTGTTTTTT. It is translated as CASSRTGTEYTGELFF.

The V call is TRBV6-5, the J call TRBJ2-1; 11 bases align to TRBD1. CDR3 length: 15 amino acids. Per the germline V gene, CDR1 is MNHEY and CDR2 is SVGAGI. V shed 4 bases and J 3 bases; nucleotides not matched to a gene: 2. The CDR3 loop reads CASSSGTGGYNEQFF. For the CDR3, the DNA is TGTGCCAGCAGTTCCGGGACAGGGGGCTACAATGAGCAGTTCTTC.

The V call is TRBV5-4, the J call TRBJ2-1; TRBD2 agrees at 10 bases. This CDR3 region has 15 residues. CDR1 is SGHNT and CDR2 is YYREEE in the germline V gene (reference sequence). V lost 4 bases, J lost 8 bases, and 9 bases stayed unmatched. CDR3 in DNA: TGTGCCAGCAGCCCCCTAGCGGGAGTTGGGTATGAGCAGTTCTTC. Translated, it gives CASSPLAGVGYEQFF.